This TCR beta chain comes out of a study of blood T cell repertoires in COVID-19. In the study overall: COVID-19 samples collected from the United States, Italy and Spain covered acute and convalescent phases. Nucleic acid was either cDNA or gDNA, and it came from T cells, B-cell-depleted T cells, or PBMCs.

Germline V lookup: CDR1 SGHNT, CDR2 YYREEE (reference sequence). The CDR3 extends over 16 amino acids. V lost 0 bases, J lost 1 base, and 12 bases lay in between. Using immunoSEQ multiplex PCR, the repertoire was profiled, and TCRdb retains in-frame clones only, with some absent. The sample contains about 400,000 clones, roughly 90% of which appear only once. This receptor was taken from a woman aged 25 to 39 with active or convalescent COVID-19. The sequencing sample was made of peripheral blood. The genes are TRBV5-4 and TRBJ2-3; weak D call: TRBD2 (5 bases). CDR3 sequence: CASSLAQADRTDTQYF. The CDR3 coding sequence is TGTGCCAGCAGCTTGGCACAAGCGGACCGCACAGATACGCAGTATTTT.